This record concerns one T cell receptor beta chain sequence. The data were taken from a study of blood T cell repertoires in COVID-19. Study at large: T cells, B-cell-depleted T cells, or PBMCs provided the cDNA or gDNA that served as material.

Only in-frame clones appear in the TCRdb table, and some are missing; sequencing was by immunoSEQ multiplex PCR. The profile shows hundreds of thousands of clones, approximately 87% of them singletons. The V gene's germline CDR1 is SEHNR and CDR2 FQNEAQ (reference sequence). The CDR3 is 12 amino acids. V lost 5 bases and J lost 3, with 7 bases in between. The sequenced sample consisted of PBMCs or T cells enriched from blood (not recorded which). This receptor was identified in a woman aged 50 to 60 in a cohort exposed to, infected with or recovered from COVID-19 (not recorded which). The chain joins TRBV7-9 to TRBJ1-1; D is unclear. CDR3 in DNA: TGTGCCAGCAGCACGGCGGACACTGAAGCTTTCTTT. Translating it yields CASSTADTEAFF.